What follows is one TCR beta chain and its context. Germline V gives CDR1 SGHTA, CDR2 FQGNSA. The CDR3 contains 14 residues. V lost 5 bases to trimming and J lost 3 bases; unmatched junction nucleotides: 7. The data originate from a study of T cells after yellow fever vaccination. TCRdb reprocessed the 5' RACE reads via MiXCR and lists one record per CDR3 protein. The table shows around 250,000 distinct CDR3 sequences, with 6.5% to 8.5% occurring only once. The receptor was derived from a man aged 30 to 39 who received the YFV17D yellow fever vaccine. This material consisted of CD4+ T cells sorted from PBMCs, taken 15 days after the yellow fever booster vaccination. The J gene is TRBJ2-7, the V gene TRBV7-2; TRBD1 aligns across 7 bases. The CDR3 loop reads CASSLETGFYEQYF. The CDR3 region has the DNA TGTGCCAGCAGCCTAGAGACAGGGTTCTACGAGCAGTACTTC.